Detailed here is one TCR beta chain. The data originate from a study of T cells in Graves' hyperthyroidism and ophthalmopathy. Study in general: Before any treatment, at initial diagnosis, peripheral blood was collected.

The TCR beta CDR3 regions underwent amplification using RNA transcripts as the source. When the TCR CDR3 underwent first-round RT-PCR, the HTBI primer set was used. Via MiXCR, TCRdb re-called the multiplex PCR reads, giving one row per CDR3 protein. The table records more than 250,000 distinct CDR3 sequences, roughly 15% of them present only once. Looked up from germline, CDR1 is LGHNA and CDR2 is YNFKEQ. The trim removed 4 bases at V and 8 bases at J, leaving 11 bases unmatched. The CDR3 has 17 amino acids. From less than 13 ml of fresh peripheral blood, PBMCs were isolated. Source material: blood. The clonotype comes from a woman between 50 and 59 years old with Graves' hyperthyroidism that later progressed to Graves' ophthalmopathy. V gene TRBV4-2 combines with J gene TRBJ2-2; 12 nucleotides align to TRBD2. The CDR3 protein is CASSLRLAGAGRGELFF. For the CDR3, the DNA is TGTGCCAGCAGCCTTCGACTAGCGGGAGCGGGGCGAGGGGAGCTGTTTTTT.